Listed here are 32 T cell receptor beta chains from one sample, sequenced in a study of CDR3 diversity in severe acne. TCRdb fed the PCR reads into MiXCR, producing one record per CDR3 protein. The sample lists almost 85,000 distinct CDR3 sequences; 51% were seen once. Material: blood. The receptors come from a male donor in good health, without acne.

This clonotype was counted only a few times. The chain uses TRBV5-6 and TRBJ2-1; D gene unclear. V lost 7 bases and J 0 bases, leaving 14 bases between the germline ends. Germline values: CDR1 SGHDT, CDR2 YYEEEE. The CDR3 has 15 amino acids. The CDR3 region is CASPFPLCSYNEQFF. CDR3 in DNA: TGTGCCAGCCCCTTCCCACTGTGCTCCTACAATGAGCAGTTCTTC.

At least ten counts were recorded for this clonotype. V and J are TRBV2 and TRBJ2-5, with D hard to call. V was trimmed by 1 base and J by 0 bases, leaving 6 bases between them. CDR1 and CDR2 from the germline V gene are SNHLY and FYNNEI. CDR3 size: 14 residues. The CDR3 loop reads CASSEVPDQETQYF. The CDR3 bases are TGTGCCAGCAGTGAAGTGCCGGACCAAGAGACCCAGTACTTC.

This clonotype was detected many times. The chain links TRBV11-2 to TRBJ1-3; weak D call: TRBD1 (6 bases). This CDR3 region has 17 residues. V lost 5 bases to trimming and J lost 0 bases, with 17 bases between them. The germline V gene has CDR1 SGHAT and CDR2 FQNNGV. CDR3 amino acids: CASSQRGRGSSGNTIYF. The CDR3 DNA reads TGTGCCAGCAGCCAGCGGGGCAGGGGAAGCTCTGGAAACACCATATATTTT.

As concerns this clonotype: At one boundary the junction diverges from the germline segment, which might be a read error. The chain uses TRBV24-1 and TRBJ1-5; no clear D. The CDR3 contains 16 residues. The germline V gene encodes CDR1 KGHDR and CDR2 SFDVKD. CDR3: CASSDSGLDPYQPQHF. DNA of the CDR3: TGTGCCTCCAGTGATTCGGGTCTAGATCCCTATCAGCCCCAGCATTTT.

This clonotype was counted ten times or more. J is TRBJ2-7 and V is TRBV5-1; a possible D gene is TRBD2 (6 bases). CDR3 size: 16 residues. Germline CDR1 is SGHRS and CDR2 is YFSETQ. Trimming left V 0 bases short and J 2 bases short, with 15 bases between. The CDR3 region is CASSLGQTRSTYEQYF. For the CDR3, the DNA is TGCGCCAGCAGCTTGGGCCAGACTAGGAGCACCTACGAGCAGTACTTC.

This clonotype has only one observation. The CDR3 DNA reads as TGTGCCAGCAGCCGAACCCAGATCCACGAGCAGTACTTC. Amino acids: CASSRTQIHEQYF. The chain recombines TRBV14 with TRBJ2-7; D unresolved. Trimming stripped 4 bases from V and 5 bases from J, with 12 bases between. Germline V gene lookup returns CDR1 SGHDN and CDR2 FVKESK. The CDR3 is 13 residues long.

Ten or more counts support this clonotype. The chain is built from TRBV27 and TRBJ1-2; no firm D call. The CDR3 consists of 15 residues. Germline CDR1 is MNHEY and CDR2 is SMNVEV (reference sequence). The ends were cut back, 8 bases at V and 2 bases at J, with 18 bases in the middle. In nucleotides, the CDR3 is TGTGCCAGCCACCCATCCACCGAAAACAACTATGGCTACACCTTC. Its translation is CASHPSTENNYGYTF.

This clonotype was seen many times. The rearrangement joins TRBV30 to TRBJ2-5; maybe TRBD2 (5 bases). The germline V and J ends were trimmed by 4 bases and 10 bases, with 19 bases remaining between them. The CDR3 loop spans 13 amino acids. CDR1 is GTSNPN, CDR2 SVGIG, per germline (reference sequence). CDR3 loop: CAWTPSLRAGQYF. The CDR3 DNA sequence: TGTGCCTGGACCCCGTCCCTACGGGCGGGCCAGTACTTC.

The table lists this clonotype with many counts. The gene calls are TRBV7-2 and TRBJ1-3; D unclear. The CDR3 consists of 12 residues. The germline V and J ends were trimmed by 1 base and 4 bases, with 2 bases remaining between them. The germline gives CDR1 SGHTA, CDR2 FQGNSA. As DNA, the CDR3 is TGTGCCAGCAGCTTAGTAGGAAACACCATATATTTT. Protein sequence: CASSLVGNTIYF.

This clonotype appeared a few times. This rearrangement joins TRBV2 to TRBJ2-7; D remains unclear. This CDR3 region has 10 residues. Germline-derived CDR1 and CDR2 are SNHLY and FYNNEI. The V and J ends lost 3 bases and 6 bases respectively, with 3 bases between them. CDR3: CASSDTEQYF. The CDR3 DNA reads as TGTGCCAGCAGTGATACCGAGCAGTACTTC.

The V gene is TRBV10-3, the J gene TRBJ2-5; TRBD2 is a possible D gene (5 bases). The CDR3 is made up of 12 amino acids. Trimming shortened V by 10 bases and J by 11 bases, and 20 bases separated the two germline ends. Germline V gives CDR1 ENHRY, CDR2 SYGVKD. CDR3 DNA: TGTGCCAGCGCGGGCGCTTGGGATGAGCAGTACTTC. Amino acids: CASAGAWDEQYF.

The V and J genes are TRBV7-2 and TRBJ2-2, with D unclear. Germline V gene lookup returns CDR1 SGHTA and CDR2 FQGNSA. This CDR3 has 17 residues. The ends were cut back, 4 bases at V and 1 base at J, with 16 bases in the middle. CDR3 in amino acids: CASSSPWRTLNTGELFF. The CDR3 nucleotides are TGTGCCAGCAGCTCGCCCTGGCGAACCTTGAACACCGGGGAGCTGTTTTTT.

The chain couples TRBV3-1 to TRBJ1-4; D is ambiguous. Germline V gene sequence: CDR1 LGHDT, CDR2 YNNKEL (reference sequence). With 3 bases removed from V and 8 bases from J, the gap between germline ends came to 16 bases. This CDR3 spans 15 amino acids. In DNA form, the CDR3 reads TGTGCCAGCAGCCACTTCCCAAAAAATAACGAAAAACTGTTTTTT. This translates into CASSHFPKNNEKLFF.

J is TRBJ2-2 and V is TRBV15; TRBD2 aligns across 11 bases. CDR1 is LNHNV and CDR2 is YYDKDF in the germline V gene (reference sequence). Trimming took 3 bases from V and 1 from J; bases not matched to a gene: 4. The CDR3 is 17 residues long. CDR3 sequence reads: CATSRGLAEGNTGELFF. CDR3 bases: TGTGCCACCAGCAGGGGACTAGCGGAAGGGAACACCGGGGAGCTGTTTTTT.

This rearrangement joins TRBV28 to TRBJ2-3; D possibly corresponds to TRBD1 (6 bases). V was cut by 8 bases and J by 2 bases, with 11 bases left in between. The CDR3 consists of 13 residues. Germline CDR1 MDHEN, CDR2 SYDVKM. CDR3 protein: CASLDRHTDTQYF. The CDR3 nucleotides read TGTGCCAGCCTGGACAGACACACAGATACGCAGTATTTT.

This clonotype came up many times. This chain connects TRBV20-1 to TRBJ2-1; no clear D gene. The CDR3 spans 12 residues. Trimming took off 3 bases at V and 3 bases at J, with 6 bases between the two ends. CDR1 DFQATT and CDR2 SNEGSKA come from the germline V gene (reference sequence). The CDR3 loop reads CSASSSYNEQFF. The DNA for the CDR3 is TGCAGTGCTAGTAGCAGCTACAATGAGCAGTTCTTC.

The count of this clonotype is one. The rearrangement uses TRBV7-2 and TRBJ1-1; D uncertain. The CDR3 has 12 amino acids. V shed 4 bases and J shed 11 bases, with 14 bases lying between them. Germline V gene lookup returns CDR1 SGHTA and CDR2 FQGNSA. CDR3 amino acids: CASSSDLGQAFF. CDR3 coding DNA: TGTGCCAGCAGCTCCGATTTGGGCCAGGCTTTCTTT.

The chain employs TRBV7-8 and TRBJ1-2; no reliable D call. V shed 2 bases and J shed 0 bases, with 16 bases lying between them. Per the germline V gene, CDR1 is SGHVS and CDR2 is FQNEAQ. This CDR3 is 17 amino acids long. Here the CDR3 reads CASSLPALSGANYGYTF. The CDR3 nucleotides read TGTGCCAGCAGCTTACCTGCCTTAAGCGGGGCTAACTATGGCTACACCTTC. The entire variable domain, with the rest obtained from reference TRBV7-8 and TRBJ1-2, is as follows: GAGVSQSPRYKVAKRGQDVALRCDPISGHVSLFWYQQALGQGPEFLTYFQNEAQLDKSGLPSDRFFAERPEGSVSTLKIQRTQQEDSAVYLCASSLPALSGANYGYTFGSGTRLTVV.

This sequence joins TRBV29-1 and TRBJ2-2, with D possibly being TRBD1 or TRBD2 (5 bases each). The germline V gene has CDR1 SQVTM and CDR2 ANQGSEA. CDR3 length equals 14 residues. Deletions cut 3 bases from V and 5 bases from J, with 13 bases between. CDR3 nucleotides: TGCAGCGTTGAGGGACCAGTGAGAACCGGGGAGCTGTTTTTT. Residues: CSVEGPVRTGELFF.

This clonotype has just a few counts. V gene TRBV14 combines with J gene TRBJ2-2, with 7 bases identical to TRBD1. Germline CDR1 SGHDN, CDR2 FVKESK. The J segment lost 5 bases and the V segment lost 5 bases, leaving 5 bases of the junction unmatched. This CDR3 has 14 residues. The CDR3: CASSATTGTGELFF. CDR3 nucleotides: TGTGCCAGCAGCGCAACGACAGGGACCGGGGAGCTGTTTTTT.

This clonotype was seen more than once but under ten times. This likely comes from a read error, as the CDR3 has no conserved phenylalanine or tryptophan at its end. Because the CDR3's place on the DNA is in doubt, the DNA is left out and the CDR3 is given as listed by TCRdb. The rearrangement joins TRBV20-1 to TRBJ2-2. With termini counted, the CDR3 has 10 amino acids. Germline assignment: CDR1 DFQATT and CDR2 SNEGSKA (reference sequence). Here the CDR3 reads CSAGPRGLGY.

This clonotype was seen repeatedly, ten times or more. The chain couples TRBV4-1 to TRBJ1-2; D perhaps matches TRBD1 (5 bases). This CDR3 has 15 amino acids. Germline values: CDR1 MGHRA, CDR2 YSYEKL. The V end lost 1 base, the J end lost 4 bases, and 13 bases lay between the germline ends. The CDR3 bases are TGCGCCAGCAGCCAAGGCTTAGAGGGACCCTATGGCTACACCTTC. It encodes CASSQGLEGPYGYTF.

J is TRBJ1-4 and V is TRBV7-8, with a possible D match to TRBD1 (5 bases). This CDR3 contains 15 residues. Germline V gives CDR1 SGHVS, CDR2 FQNEAQ. The V and J ends lost 1 base and 5 bases respectively, with 11 bases between them. Written as DNA, the CDR3 is TGTGCCAGCAGCTTAGAAGGGGTGACGAATGAAAAACTGTTTTTT. Protein: CASSLEGVTNEKLFF.

The rearrangement links TRBV5-6 to TRBJ2-7, with 7 bases matching TRBD1. Germline trimming cut 8 bases from V and 5 bases from J; bases unmatched to any gene: 4. From germline, CDR1 is SGHDT and CDR2 YYEEEE. The CDR3 has 11 amino acids. The CDR3 nucleotides read TGTGCCAGGACAGGGTGGCACGAGCAGTACTTC. Translation: CARTGWHEQYF.

This clonotype was seen only a few times. The V gene is TRBV9, the J gene TRBJ2-2; tentative D call: TRBD2 (5 bases). The ends were cut back, 4 bases at V and 0 bases at J, with 13 bases in the middle. This CDR3 comprises 16 residues. CDR1 and CDR2 (germline): SGDLS, YYNGEE. Here the CDR3 reads CASSPQSGANTGELFF. The CDR3 DNA reads as TGTGCCAGCAGCCCCCAAAGCGGCGCGAACACCGGGGAGCTGTTTTTT. Full variable domain (missing parts from reference TRBV9 and TRBJ2-2): DSGVTQTPKHLITATGQRVTLRCSPRSGDLSVYWYQQSLDQGLQFLIQYYNGEERAKGNILERFSAQQFPDLHSELNLSSLELGDSALYFCASSPQSGANTGELFFGEGSRLTVL.

About this clonotype: A read error is likely, as this CDR3 ends without the conserved phenylalanine or tryptophan. The chain combines TRBV5-1 with TRBJ2-5; TRBD1 aligns across 9 bases. Germline values: CDR1 SGHRS, CDR2 YFSETQ. V was pared by 0 bases and J by 4 bases, with 7 bases of the junction left unmatched. This CDR3 spans 16 amino acids. In DNA form, the CDR3 reads TGCGCCAGCAGCTTGGGGGCGGACAGGGGCGGAGAGACCCAGTACATC. Translated, it gives CASSLGADRGGETQYI.

This rearrangement joins TRBV20-1 to TRBJ2-7, with TRBD1 matching 10 bases. Germline V gene lookup returns CDR1 DFQATT and CDR2 SNEGSKA (reference sequence). The J segment lost 0 bases and the V segment lost 6 bases, leaving 5 bases of the junction unmatched. This CDR3 region has 14 residues. CDR3 amino acids: CSARGDRGSYEQYF. The CDR3 DNA reads as TGCAGTGCCCGAGGGGACAGGGGCTCCTACGAGCAGTACTTC.

A single count supports this clonotype. The gene calls are TRBV2 and TRBJ1-6; D gene ambiguous. The CDR3 contains 9 residues. V shed 9 bases and J shed 8 bases, with 2 bases lying between them. Per germline, CDR1 SNHLY and CDR2 FYNNEI. CDR3 sequence reads: CASYSPLHF. The DNA for the CDR3 is TGTGCCAGTTATTCACCCCTCCACTTT.

In this sample, this clonotype turned up many times. Relative to the germline gene, one junction end is altered; a read error may explain this. This rearrangement joins TRBV5-6 to TRBJ2-3; D not certain. Germline lookup yields CDR1 SGHDT and CDR2 YYEEEE. This CDR3 has 8 residues. The CDR3 sequence is CASSSRPF. DNA of the CDR3: TGTGCCAGCAGCTCCCGACCTTTT.

As concerns this clonotype: Because the CDR3's place on the DNA is in doubt, the DNA is left out and the CDR3 is given as listed by TCRdb. The rearrangement uses TRBV5-4 and TRBJ1-3. 21 amino acids form the CDR3, both terminal residues included. The germline CDR1 and CDR2 sequences are SGHNT and YYREEE (reference sequence). CDR3 protein: CASSLEAGGGIAFFGQGTIYF.

The chain carries TRBV20-1 and TRBJ1-6; a weak D match, TRBD1 (5 bases). The CDR3 extends over 14 amino acids. Germline V gene data show CDR1 as DFQATT and CDR2 as SNEGSKA (reference sequence). Trimming took 3 bases from V and 5 from J, leaving 11 bases between them. Written as DNA, the CDR3 is TGCAGTGCTAGGGCGGGGACCCATAATTCACCCCTCCACTTT. Translation gives CSARAGTHNSPLHF.

The chain recombines TRBV20-1 with TRBJ1-1; D might be TRBD1 (5 bases). This CDR3 comprises 12 residues. The germline gives CDR1 DFQATT, CDR2 SNEGSKA (reference sequence). Trimming pared 3 bases from V and 3 bases from J, leaving 8 bases between. The CDR3 here is CSARGRHTEAFF. CDR3 nucleotide sequence: TGCAGTGCTAGGGGACGGCACACTGAAGCTTTCTTT.